Included here is one TCR beta chain sequence, with context. These data belong to a study of control samples from healthy donors and cancer patients. Germline CDR1 reads LNHNV; CDR2 reads YYDKDF (reference sequence). This CDR3 is 16 amino acids long. V was pared by 0 bases and J by 3 bases, with 15 bases between. The table came from immunoSEQ multiplex PCR; TCRdb's copy has only in-frame clones and leaves some out. This table has about 170,000 clones, roughly 91% appearing once. The chain joins TRBV15 to TRBJ2-7, with a possible D match to TRBD2 (6 bases). Sample: blood. This receptor was identified in a woman in her twenties or thirties in good health. In nucleotides, the CDR3 is TGTGCCACCAGCAGAGATCTGTTCGGGAGCGACTACGAGCAGTACTTC. Its protein is CATSRDLFGSDYEQYF.